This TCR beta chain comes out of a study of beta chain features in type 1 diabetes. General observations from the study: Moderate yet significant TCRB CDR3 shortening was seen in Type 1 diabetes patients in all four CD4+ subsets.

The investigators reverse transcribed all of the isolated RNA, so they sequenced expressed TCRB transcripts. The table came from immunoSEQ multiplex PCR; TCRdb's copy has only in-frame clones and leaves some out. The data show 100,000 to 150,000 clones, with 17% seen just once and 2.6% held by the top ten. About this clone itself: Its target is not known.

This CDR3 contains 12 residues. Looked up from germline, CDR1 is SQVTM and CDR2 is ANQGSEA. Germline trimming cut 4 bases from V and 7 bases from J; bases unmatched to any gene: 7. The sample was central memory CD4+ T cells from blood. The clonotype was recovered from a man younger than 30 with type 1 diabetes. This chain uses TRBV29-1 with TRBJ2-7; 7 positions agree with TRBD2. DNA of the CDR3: TGCAGCGTTGGGCTAGCGGAGGGGGAGCAGTACTTC. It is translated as CSVGLAEGEQYF.